The 16 T cell receptor beta chains below were found in one sample sequenced in a study of T cells expressing NK-cell markers. TCRdb processed the 5' RACE reads again and assigns one entry to each CDR3 protein, with no DNA. Its table lists around 140,000 distinct CDR3 sequences. Material: blood T cells: a sorted CD56 or NKG2C T cell subset, CD4+ or CD8+ T cells, or bulk PBMC T cells (not recorded which). These receptors came from a man aged 18 to 30 in good health.

The chain has TRBV6-1 and TRBJ2-7. The germline V gene encodes CDR1 MNHNS and CDR2 SASEGT. This CDR3 is 15 amino acids long. Here the CDR3 reads CASIDEPQVDYEQYF.

The CDR3: CASSVGDQNTEAFF. This rearrangement joins TRBV25-1 to TRBJ1-1. The CDR3 covers 14 residues. CDR1 and CDR2 (germline): MGHDK, SYGVNS.

This chain joins TRBV20-1 and TRBJ2-2; the D call from TCRdb, TRBD2, cannot be confirmed without DNA. The germline CDR1 and CDR2 sequences are DFQATT and SNEGSKA (reference sequence). The CDR3 consists of 18 residues. The CDR3 loop reads CSARDQTSGKTNTGELFF.

This chain links TRBV6-1 with TRBJ2-2; TCRdb's D gene call, TRBD1, goes unchecked for lack of DNA. CDR3 size: 17 residues. Germline CDR1 reads MNHNS; CDR2 reads SASEGT. The CDR3 sequence: CASSADSAPINTGELFF.

The V call is TRBV20-1, the J call TRBJ2-1; TCRdb picks TRBD2, but there is no DNA to check that call. CDR1 and CDR2 from the germline V gene are DFQATT and SNEGSKA (reference sequence). This CDR3 comprises 20 residues. The CDR3 is CSAWGLAGASIMSSYNEQFF.

This sequence joins TRBV29-1 and TRBJ2-1; TCRdb proposes TRBD1, but this gene call is untestable without DNA. The germline V gene encodes CDR1 SQVTM and CDR2 ANQGSEA. CDR3 length: 15 amino acids. CDR3 in amino acids: CSVAGRAPHYNEQFF.

The genes are TRBV5-1 and TRBJ2-1; TCRdb designates TRBD2, a call that cannot be tested without DNA. The CDR3 contains 17 residues. Germline V lookup: CDR1 SGHRS, CDR2 YFSETQ. CDR3 protein: CASSLTTGTSAYNEQFF.

The rearrangement links TRBV4-3 to TRBJ1-4. Germline lookup yields CDR1 LGHNA and CDR2 YSLEER. The CDR3 has 14 amino acids. The CDR3 sequence: CASSQVATNEKLFF.

The V call is TRBV24-1, the J call TRBJ2-1; TCRdb's D call of TRBD2 is untestable without DNA. CDR3 length: 15 residues. Looked up from germline, CDR1 is KGHDR and CDR2 is SFDVKD. CDR3 in amino acids: CATSDLGTRDNEQFF.

The chain couples TRBV20-1 to TRBJ2-7; the D gene TCRdb calls, TRBD2, cannot be checked with no DNA. This CDR3 is built from 11 residues. Germline lookup yields CDR1 DFQATT and CDR2 SNEGSKA (reference sequence). The CDR3 spells CSATSGSEQYF.

The chain couples TRBV7-2 to TRBJ2-7; TCRdb reports TRBD1, a call that lacks DNA to check it against. Germline CDR1 reads SGHTA; CDR2 reads FQGNSA. This CDR3 is 15 amino acids long. This CDR3 is CASSIPTGGNYEQYF.

V gene TRBV6-5 combines with J gene TRBJ2-7; with no DNA, the TCRdb D assignment of TRBD1 cannot be verified. This CDR3 comprises 14 residues. In germline, CDR1 is MNHEY, CDR2 SVGAGI. This CDR3 reads CASSYSRGGYEQYF.

The chain recombines TRBV2 with TRBJ1-5. The CDR3 is 11 amino acids. Per the germline V gene, CDR1 is SNHLY and CDR2 is FYNNEI. The CDR3 here is CASGGNQPQHF.

This chain joins TRBV19 and TRBJ2-1. The CDR3 runs 13 residues. Germline loops: CDR1 LNHDA, CDR2 SQIVND (reference sequence). CDR3 sequence: CASSQVAYNEQFF.

The V and J genes are TRBV27 and TRBJ1-3; TCRdb outputs TRBD1, but without DNA this stays unchecked. CDR3 length: 15 residues. Germline CDR1 is MNHEY and CDR2 is SMNVEV (reference sequence). The CDR3 reads CASSPSRDRGNTIYF.

The chain employs TRBV4-1 and TRBJ2-5; TCRdb's D call, TRBD2, is unchecked because there is no DNA. Per germline, CDR1 MGHRA and CDR2 YSYEKL. The CDR3 loop spans 15 amino acids. The CDR3 here is CASSQVLGGGETQYF.